What follows are 17 T cell receptor beta chains derived from one specimen sequenced in a study of blood T cell repertoires in COVID-19. The data were produced by immunoSEQ multiplex PCR, yet TCRdb's version contains in-frame clones alone and is incomplete. Counted here are about 280,000 clones, around 90% occurring once; the ten biggest clones make up about 1.5%. The sequencing input was PBMCs or T cells enriched from blood (not recorded which). These receptors all stem from a woman younger than 35 with acute COVID-19.

The rearrangement uses TRBV7-9 and TRBJ2-3, with 10 bases that match TRBD2. J gave up 2 bases and V 1 base, and 3 bases lay outside the gene matches. This CDR3 region has 16 residues. Looked up from germline, CDR1 is SEHNR and CDR2 is FQNEAQ (reference sequence). The CDR3 nucleotides read TGTGCCAGCAGCTTAGGACTAGCGGGCGTCACAGATACGCAGTATTTT. Its translation is CASSLGLAGVTDTQYF.

The rearrangement joins TRBV9 to TRBJ2-5, with a weak D call TRBD1 (5 bases). Trimming took 4 bases from V and 4 from J, leaving 14 bases between them. CDR1 SGDLS and CDR2 YYNGEE come from the germline V gene. This CDR3 spans 14 amino acids. CDR3 coding DNA: TGTGCCAGCAGCCCAACCGACAGCGCAGAGACCCAGTACTTC. Translating gives CASSPTDSAETQYF.

V usage is TRBV10-2 and J usage is TRBJ2-1; the match to TRBD2 covers 8 bases. This CDR3 region has 15 residues. In germline, CDR1 is WSHSY, CDR2 SAAADI. V dropped 6 bases and J dropped 4; count of bases not matched to a gene: 8. This CDR3 reads CASRHSGVSYNEQFF. The DNA of the CDR3 is TGCGCCAGCAGACATAGCGGGGTCTCGTACAATGAGCAGTTCTTC.

This clone has more than one count but fewer than ten. The chain recombines TRBV3-1 (or the pseudogene TRBV3-2) with TRBJ2-5, with TRBD2 identical over 7 bases. V shed 1 base and J 2 bases; nucleotides not matched to a gene: 13. The length of the CDR3 is 18 residues. Germline CDR1 is LGHDT and CDR2 is YNNKEL (reference sequence). The CDR3 reads CASSQGLGAGEKQETQYF. The CDR3 region has the DNA TGTGCCAGCAGCCAAGGCCTAGGGGCGGGAGAGAAGCAAGAGACCCAGTACTTC.

The CDR3 reads CASSGAYEQFF. CDR3 coding DNA: TGTGCCAGCAGTGGGGCATATGAGCAGTTCTTC. The V gene is TRBV25-1, the J gene TRBJ2-1; D is unclear. The ends were cut back, 4 bases at V and 8 bases at J, with 6 bases in the middle. The CDR3 is made up of 11 amino acids. Looked up from germline, CDR1 is MGHDK and CDR2 is SYGVNS.

The rearrangement joins TRBV29-1 to TRBJ2-1, with TRBD2 matching 13 bases. This CDR3 has 13 amino acids. V trimming: 7 bases; J trimming: 4 bases; junction bases outside the gene matches: 1. Germline V gene lookup returns CDR1 SQVTM and CDR2 ANQGSEA. CDR3 nucleotides: TGCAGCGGGGGACTAGCGGGGTACAATGAGCAGTTCTTC. It yields the protein CSGGLAGYNEQFF.

This chain joins TRBV11-2 and TRBJ2-7; D is possibly TRBD1 (6 bases). Germline V gene sequence: CDR1 SGHAT, CDR2 FQNNGV. The CDR3 covers 17 residues. Trimming left V 4 bases short and J 2 bases short, with 21 bases between. Written as DNA, the CDR3 is TGTGCCAGCAGCTCAATACAGGGACCCAGCCAAACCTACGAGCAGTACTTC. Translating it yields CASSSIQGPSQTYEQYF.

This clone has just one count. The gene calls are TRBV7-9 and TRBJ1-2, with no clear D. The CDR3 length is 14 residues. V gave up 2 bases and J gave up 8 bases, with 15 bases separating them. The germline CDR1 and CDR2 sequences are SEHNR and FQNEAQ (reference sequence). CDR3 nucleotides: TGTGCCAGCAGCTTAATAGGCAGGTCGGCAGGCTACACCTTC. Protein: CASSLIGRSAGYTF.

The chain recombines TRBV11-2 with TRBJ2-7; TRBD2 aligns across 7 bases. This CDR3 is 16 amino acids long. CDR1 is SGHAT and CDR2 is FQNNGV in the germline V gene. Unmatched junction bases numbered 12, after V lost 7 bases and J lost 0 bases. The CDR3 spells CASTSGSSGDSYEQYF. CDR3 nucleotides: TGTGCCAGCACCTCGGGGTCTAGCGGAGACTCCTACGAGCAGTACTTC.

The V gene is TRBV7-9, the J gene TRBJ2-2; possibly TRBD2 for D (5 bases). The CDR3 runs 14 residues. CDR1 is SEHNR and CDR2 is FQNEAQ in the germline V gene (reference sequence). Between the trimmed V and J ends, which lost 2 bases and 3 bases, there was a span of 7 bases. The CDR3 DNA sequence: TGTGCCAGCAGCTTACTAGCAGACACCGGGGAGCTGTTTTTT. Translating it yields CASSLLADTGELFF. Looking up the rest from reference TRBV7-9 and TRBJ2-2 gives the full variable domain: DTGVSQNPRHKITKRGQNVTFRCDPISEHNRLYWYRQTLGQGPEFLTYFQNEAQLEKSRLLSDRFSAERPKGSFSTLEIQRTEQGDSAMYLCASSLLADTGELFFGEGSRLTVL.

The CDR3 region is CASSLYRSTDTQYF. CDR3 DNA sequence: TGTGCCAGCAGCCTGTATCGGTCCACAGATACGCAGTATTTT. V gene TRBV7-2 combines with J gene TRBJ2-3, with unresolved D. V was clipped by 5 bases and J by 2 bases, with 11 bases between them. Germline values: CDR1 SGHTA, CDR2 FQGNSA. The CDR3 covers 14 residues.

This chain uses TRBV19 with TRBJ1-5, with D unclear. CDR1 and CDR2 from the germline V gene are LNHDA and SQIVND (reference sequence). The CDR3 sequence is 14 residues long. Trimming left V 6 bases short and J 4 bases short, with 13 bases between. CDR3 sequence reads: CASSRPSGNQPQHF. Here the CDR3 DNA reads TGTGCCAGTAGCCGACCGAGCGGTAATCAGCCCCAGCATTTT. Full variable domain (missing parts from reference TRBV19 and TRBJ1-5): DGGITQSPKYLFRKEGQNVTLSCEQNLNHDAMYWYRQDPGQGLRLIYYSQIVNDFQKGDIAEGYSVSREKKESFPLTVTSAQKNPTAFYLCASSRPSGNQPQHFGDGTRLSIL.

The rearrangement uses TRBV7-3 and TRBJ2-3; TRBD2 aligns across 9 bases. This CDR3 has 17 residues. CDR1 SGHTA and CDR2 FQGTGA come from the germline V gene. The ends lost 0 bases at V and 2 bases at J; junction bases unmatched: 6. The CDR3 bases are TGTGCCAGCAGCTTAACCCCAGCGGGAGGTACCACAGATACGCAGTATTTT. Amino acids: CASSLTPAGGTTDTQYF. The full variable domain, in which reference TRBV7-3 and TRBJ2-3 provide the parts outside the CDR3, is GAGVSQTPSNKVTEKGKYVELRCDPISGHTALYWYRQSLGQGPEFLIYFQGTGAADDSGLPNDRFFAVRPEGSVSTLKIQRTERGDSAVYLCASSLTPAGGTTDTQYFGPGTRLTVL.

The CDR3 sequence: CASSVEGGTSSYNEQFF. The DNA for the CDR3 is TGTGCCAGCAGCGTAGAGGGCGGGACCTCCTCCTACAATGAGCAGTTCTTC. J is TRBJ2-1 and V is TRBV9; possibly TRBD2 for D (6 bases). Deletions cut 0 bases from V and 0 bases from J, with 13 bases between. The CDR3 runs 17 residues. Germline loops: CDR1 SGDLS, CDR2 YYNGEE.

V gene TRBV7-6 combines with J gene TRBJ2-1, with 15 positions matching TRBD2. The germline gives CDR1 SGHVS, CDR2 FNYEAQ. The CDR3 spans 17 residues. V lost 3 bases, J lost 7 bases, and 7 bases stayed unmatched. Here the CDR3 reads CASSLGLAGGQVNEQFF. Here the CDR3 DNA reads TGTGCCAGCAGCTTGGGACTAGCGGGAGGTCAAGTTAATGAGCAGTTCTTC.

The chain recombines TRBV14 with TRBJ2-1, with 8 bases aligning to TRBD2. The CDR3 length is 15 residues. V was clipped by 8 bases and J by 5 bases; unmatched bases: 11. The germline V gene has CDR1 SGHDN and CDR2 FVKESK. Here the CDR3 DNA reads TGTGCCAGCGCAACCAGACTAGCGCCCAACAATGAGCAGTTCTTC. Protein: CASATRLAPNNEQFF.

A single count supports this clone. The CDR3 loop is CASSEAGTSFNEQFF. DNA of the CDR3: TGCGCCAGCAGTGAGGCCGGGACTAGTTTCAATGAGCAGTTCTTC. The chain combines TRBV10-1 with TRBJ2-1; 8 bases line up with TRBD2. The CDR3 consists of 15 residues. The germline CDR1 and CDR2 sequences are WNHNN and SYGVQD (reference sequence). Germline trimming cut 2 bases from V and 6 bases from J; bases unmatched to any gene: 6.